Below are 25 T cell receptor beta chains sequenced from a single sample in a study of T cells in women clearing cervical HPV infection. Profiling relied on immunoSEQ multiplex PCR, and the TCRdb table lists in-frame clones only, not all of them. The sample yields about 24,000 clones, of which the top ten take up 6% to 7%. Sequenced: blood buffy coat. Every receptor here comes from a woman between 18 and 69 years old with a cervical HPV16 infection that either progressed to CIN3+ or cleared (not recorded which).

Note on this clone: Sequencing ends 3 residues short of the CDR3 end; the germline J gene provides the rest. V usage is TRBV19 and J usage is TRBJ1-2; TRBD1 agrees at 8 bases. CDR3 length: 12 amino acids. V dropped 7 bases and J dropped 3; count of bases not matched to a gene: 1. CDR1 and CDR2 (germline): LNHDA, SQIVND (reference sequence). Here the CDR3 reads CASMGQDYGYTF. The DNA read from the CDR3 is TGTGCCAGTATGGGACAGGACTATGGC.

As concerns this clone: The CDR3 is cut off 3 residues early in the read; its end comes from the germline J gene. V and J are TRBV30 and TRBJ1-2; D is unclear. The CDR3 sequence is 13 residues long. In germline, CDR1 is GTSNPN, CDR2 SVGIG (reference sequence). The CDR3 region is CAWTSGPYNDYTF. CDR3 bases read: TGTGCCTGGACTAGCGGACCCTACAATGAC.

CDR3 DNA, as far as it was read: TGTGCCAGCAGTTCTCAGGGGTTGGACACTGAA. Translating it yields CASSSQGLDTE. The whole CDR3 protein reads CASSSQGLDTEAFF. The V call is TRBV5-6, the J call TRBJ1-1, with a possible D match to TRBD1 (6 bases). The sequence runs out 3 residues before the end of the CDR3; the remainder is reconstructed from the germline J gene. This CDR3 spans 14 amino acids. V lost 5 bases, J lost 3 bases, and 14 bases lay in between. Germline CDR1 and CDR2: SGHDT and YYEEEE.

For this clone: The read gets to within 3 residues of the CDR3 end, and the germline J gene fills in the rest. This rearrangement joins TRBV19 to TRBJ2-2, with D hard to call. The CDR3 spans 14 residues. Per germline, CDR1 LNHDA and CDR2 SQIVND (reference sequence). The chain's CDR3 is CASSGGQQSEKLFF. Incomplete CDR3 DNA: TGTGCCAGTAGTGGTGGGCAGCAGAGTGAAAAG.

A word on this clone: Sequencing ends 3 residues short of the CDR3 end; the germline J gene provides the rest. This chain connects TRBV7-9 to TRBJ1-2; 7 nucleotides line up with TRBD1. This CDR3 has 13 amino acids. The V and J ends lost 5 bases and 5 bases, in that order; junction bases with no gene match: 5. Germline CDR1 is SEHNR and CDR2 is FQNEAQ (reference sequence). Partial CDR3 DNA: TGTGCCAGCAGCCGTCCGGGACAGTATGGC. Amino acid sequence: CASSRPGQYG. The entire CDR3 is CASSRPGQYGYTF.

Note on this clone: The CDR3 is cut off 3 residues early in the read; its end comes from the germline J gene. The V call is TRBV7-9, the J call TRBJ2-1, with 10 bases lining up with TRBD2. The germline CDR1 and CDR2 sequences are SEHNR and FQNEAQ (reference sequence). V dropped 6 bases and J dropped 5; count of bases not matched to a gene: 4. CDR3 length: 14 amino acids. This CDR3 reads CASRSSGSNNEQFF. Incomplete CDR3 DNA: TGTGCCAGCAGGTCTAGCGGGAGTAACAATGAG.

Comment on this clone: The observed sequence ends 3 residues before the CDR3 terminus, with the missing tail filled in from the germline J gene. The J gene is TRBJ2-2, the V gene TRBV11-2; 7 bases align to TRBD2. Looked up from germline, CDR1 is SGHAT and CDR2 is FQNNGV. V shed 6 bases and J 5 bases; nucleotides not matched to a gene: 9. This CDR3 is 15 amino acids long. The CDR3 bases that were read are TGTGCCAGCAGACAACGGACTAGTGCGACCGGGGAG. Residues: CASRQRTSATGE. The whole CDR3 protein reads CASRQRTSATGELFF.

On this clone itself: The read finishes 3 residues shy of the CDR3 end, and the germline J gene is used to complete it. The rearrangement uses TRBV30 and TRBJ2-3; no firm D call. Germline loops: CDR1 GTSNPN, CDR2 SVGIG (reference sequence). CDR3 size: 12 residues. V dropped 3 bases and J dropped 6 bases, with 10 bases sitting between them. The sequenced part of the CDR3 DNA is TGTGCCTGGAGCGATGCGAAGGATACG. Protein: CAWSDAKDT. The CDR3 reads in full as CAWSDAKDTQYF.

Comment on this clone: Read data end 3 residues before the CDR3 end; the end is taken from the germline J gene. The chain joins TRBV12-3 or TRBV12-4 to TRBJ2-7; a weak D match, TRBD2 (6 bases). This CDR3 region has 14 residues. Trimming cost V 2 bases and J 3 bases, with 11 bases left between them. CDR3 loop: CASSLSGVIYEQYF. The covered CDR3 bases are TGTGCCAGCAGTTTATCGGGGGTGATCTACGAG.

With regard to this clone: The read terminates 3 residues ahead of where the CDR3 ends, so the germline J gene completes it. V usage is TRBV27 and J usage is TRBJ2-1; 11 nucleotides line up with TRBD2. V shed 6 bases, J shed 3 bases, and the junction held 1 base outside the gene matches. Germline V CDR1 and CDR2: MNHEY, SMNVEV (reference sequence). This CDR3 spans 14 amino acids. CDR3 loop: CASRGTSGYNEQFF. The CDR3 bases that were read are TGTGCCAGCAGGGGGACTAGCGGCTACAATGAG.

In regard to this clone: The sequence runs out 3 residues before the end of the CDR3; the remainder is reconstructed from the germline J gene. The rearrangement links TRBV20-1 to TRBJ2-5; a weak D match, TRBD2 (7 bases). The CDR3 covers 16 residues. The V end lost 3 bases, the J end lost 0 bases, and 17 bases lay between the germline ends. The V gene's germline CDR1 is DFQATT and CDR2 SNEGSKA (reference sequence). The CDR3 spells CSASFRGGEYQETQYF. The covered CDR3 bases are TGCAGTGCTAGTTTTCGCGGGGGCGAGTACCAAGAGACC.

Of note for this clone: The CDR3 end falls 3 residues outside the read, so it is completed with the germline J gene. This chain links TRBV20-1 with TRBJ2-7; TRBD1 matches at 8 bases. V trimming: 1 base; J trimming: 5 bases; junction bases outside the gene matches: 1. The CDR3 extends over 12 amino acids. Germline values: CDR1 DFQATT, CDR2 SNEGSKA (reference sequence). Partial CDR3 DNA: TGCAGTGCTAGAGGGACAGGGAACGAG. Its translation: CSARGTGNE. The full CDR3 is CSARGTGNEQYF.

CDR3 DNA (partial): TGCGCCAGCAGCTTGCAGGGTCGG. This codes for CASSLQGR. The whole CDR3 reads CASSLQGRAFF. V usage is TRBV5-1 and J usage is TRBJ1-1, with D tentatively TRBD1 (5 bases). The read ends 3 residues before the CDR3 terminus; that terminus is restored from the germline J gene. Looked up from germline, CDR1 is SGHRS and CDR2 is YFSETQ. The CDR3 is made up of 11 amino acids.

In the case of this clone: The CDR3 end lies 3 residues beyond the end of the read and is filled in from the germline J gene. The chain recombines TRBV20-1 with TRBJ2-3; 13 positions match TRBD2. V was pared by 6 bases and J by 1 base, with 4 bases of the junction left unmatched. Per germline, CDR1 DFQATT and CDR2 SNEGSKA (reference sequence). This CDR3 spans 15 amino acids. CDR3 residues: CSATSGGRGTDTQYF. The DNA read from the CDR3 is TGCAGTGCGACTAGCGGGGGGAGGGGCACAGATACG.

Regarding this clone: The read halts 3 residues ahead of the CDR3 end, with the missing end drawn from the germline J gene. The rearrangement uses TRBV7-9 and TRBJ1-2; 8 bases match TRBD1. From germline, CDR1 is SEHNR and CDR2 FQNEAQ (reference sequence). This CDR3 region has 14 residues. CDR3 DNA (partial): TGTGCCAGCAGCCAGAGGACAGGGCGTGATGAC. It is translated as CASSQRTGRDD. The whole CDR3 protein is CASSQRTGRDDYTF.

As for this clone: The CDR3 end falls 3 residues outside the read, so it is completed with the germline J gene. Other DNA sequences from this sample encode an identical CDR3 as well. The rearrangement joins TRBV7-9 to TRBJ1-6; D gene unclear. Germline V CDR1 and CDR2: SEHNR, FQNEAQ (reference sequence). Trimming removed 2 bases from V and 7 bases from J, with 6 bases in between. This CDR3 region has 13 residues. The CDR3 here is CASSLTANSPLHF. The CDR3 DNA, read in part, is TGTGCCAGCAGCTTAACAGCCAATTCACCC.

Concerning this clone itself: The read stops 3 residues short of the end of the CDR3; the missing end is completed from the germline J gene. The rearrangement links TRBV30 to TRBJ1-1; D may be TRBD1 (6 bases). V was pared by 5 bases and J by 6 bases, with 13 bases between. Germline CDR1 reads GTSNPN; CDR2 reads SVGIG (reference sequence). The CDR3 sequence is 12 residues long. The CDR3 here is CAWDSGVPEAFF. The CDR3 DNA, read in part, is TGTGCCTGGGATTCAGGGGTTCCTGAA.

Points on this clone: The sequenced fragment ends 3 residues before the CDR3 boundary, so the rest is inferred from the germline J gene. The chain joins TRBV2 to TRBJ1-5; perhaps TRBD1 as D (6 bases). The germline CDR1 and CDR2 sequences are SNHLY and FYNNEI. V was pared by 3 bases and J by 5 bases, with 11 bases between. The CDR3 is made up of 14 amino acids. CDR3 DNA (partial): TGTGCCAGCAGTGAGTTGGCAGGGGATCAGCCC. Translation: CASSELAGDQP. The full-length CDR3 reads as CASSELAGDQPQHF.

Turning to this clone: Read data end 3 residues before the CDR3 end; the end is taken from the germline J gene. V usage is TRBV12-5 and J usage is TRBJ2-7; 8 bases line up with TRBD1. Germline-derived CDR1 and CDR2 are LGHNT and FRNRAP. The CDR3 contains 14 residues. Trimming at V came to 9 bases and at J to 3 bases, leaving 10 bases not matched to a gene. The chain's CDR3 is CASRGQGGHYEQYF. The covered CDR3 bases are TGTGCTAGCCGAGGACAGGGCGGGCACTACGAG.

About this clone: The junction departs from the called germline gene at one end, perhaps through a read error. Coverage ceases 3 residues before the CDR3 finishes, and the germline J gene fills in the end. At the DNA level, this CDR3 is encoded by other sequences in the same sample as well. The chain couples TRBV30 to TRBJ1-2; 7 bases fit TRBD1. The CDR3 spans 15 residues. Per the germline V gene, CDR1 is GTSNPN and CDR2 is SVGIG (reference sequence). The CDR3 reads CAWKRVTGDFYGYTF. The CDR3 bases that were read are TGTGCCTGGAAAAGGGTTACAGGGGACTTCTATGGT.

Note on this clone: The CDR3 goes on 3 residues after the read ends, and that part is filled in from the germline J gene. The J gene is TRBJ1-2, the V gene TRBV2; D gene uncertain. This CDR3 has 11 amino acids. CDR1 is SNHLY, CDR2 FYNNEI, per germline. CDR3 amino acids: CASSDWQEYTF. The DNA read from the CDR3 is TGTGCCAGCAGTGATTGGCAGGAG.

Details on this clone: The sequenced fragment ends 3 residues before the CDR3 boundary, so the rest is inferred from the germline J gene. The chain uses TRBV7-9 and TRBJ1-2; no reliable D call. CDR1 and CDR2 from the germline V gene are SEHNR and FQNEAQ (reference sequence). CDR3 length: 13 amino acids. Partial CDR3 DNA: TGTGCCAGCAGCTTAAAGTTCACAGATACC. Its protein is CASSLKFTDT. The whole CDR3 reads CASSLKFTDTYTF.

The part of the CDR3 DNA that was read is TGCGCCAGCAGCTTGGGGGGACTAGCGCCTTACAATGAG. It translates to CASSLGGLAPYNE. The whole CDR3 sequence reads CASSLGGLAPYNEQFF. This chain connects TRBV5-1 to TRBJ2-1; 10 nucleotides match TRBD2. The sequence runs out 3 residues before the end of the CDR3; the remainder is reconstructed from the germline J gene. CDR3 length: 16 amino acids. V shed 0 bases, J shed 4 bases, and the junction held 4 bases outside the gene matches. Germline V lookup: CDR1 SGHRS, CDR2 YFSETQ.

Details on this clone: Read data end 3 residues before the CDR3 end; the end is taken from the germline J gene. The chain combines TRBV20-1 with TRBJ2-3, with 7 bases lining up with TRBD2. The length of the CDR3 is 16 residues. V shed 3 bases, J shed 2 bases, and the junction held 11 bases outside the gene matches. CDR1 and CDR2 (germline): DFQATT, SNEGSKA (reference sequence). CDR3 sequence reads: CSARIGTTSNTDTQYF. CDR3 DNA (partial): TGCAGTGCTAGGATTGGGACTACCTCTAACACAGATACG.

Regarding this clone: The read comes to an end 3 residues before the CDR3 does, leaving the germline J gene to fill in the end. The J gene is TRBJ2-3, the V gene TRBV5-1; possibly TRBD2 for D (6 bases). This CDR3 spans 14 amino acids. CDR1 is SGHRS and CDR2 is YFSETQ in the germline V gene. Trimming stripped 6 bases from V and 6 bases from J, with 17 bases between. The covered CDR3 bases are TGCGCCAGCACCAGTACTAGCACCACCGATACG. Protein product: CASTSTSTTDT. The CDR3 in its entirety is CASTSTSTTDTQYF.